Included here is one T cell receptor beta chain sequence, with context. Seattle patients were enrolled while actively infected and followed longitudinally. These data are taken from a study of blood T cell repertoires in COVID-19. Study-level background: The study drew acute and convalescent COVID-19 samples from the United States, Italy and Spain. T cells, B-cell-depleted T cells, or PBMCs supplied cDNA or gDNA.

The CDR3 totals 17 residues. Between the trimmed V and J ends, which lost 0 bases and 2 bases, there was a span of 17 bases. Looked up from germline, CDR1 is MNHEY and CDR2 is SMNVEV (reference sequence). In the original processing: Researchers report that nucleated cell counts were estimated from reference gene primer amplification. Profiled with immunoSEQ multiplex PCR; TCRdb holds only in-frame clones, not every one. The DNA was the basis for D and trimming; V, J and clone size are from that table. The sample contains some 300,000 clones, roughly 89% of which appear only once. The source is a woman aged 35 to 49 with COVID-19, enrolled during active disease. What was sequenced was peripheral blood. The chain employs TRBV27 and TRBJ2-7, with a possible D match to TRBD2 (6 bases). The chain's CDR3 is CASSLSFGDFYPYEQYF. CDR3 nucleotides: TGTGCCAGCAGTTTATCATTTGGGGACTTCTACCCCTACGAGCAGTACTTC.